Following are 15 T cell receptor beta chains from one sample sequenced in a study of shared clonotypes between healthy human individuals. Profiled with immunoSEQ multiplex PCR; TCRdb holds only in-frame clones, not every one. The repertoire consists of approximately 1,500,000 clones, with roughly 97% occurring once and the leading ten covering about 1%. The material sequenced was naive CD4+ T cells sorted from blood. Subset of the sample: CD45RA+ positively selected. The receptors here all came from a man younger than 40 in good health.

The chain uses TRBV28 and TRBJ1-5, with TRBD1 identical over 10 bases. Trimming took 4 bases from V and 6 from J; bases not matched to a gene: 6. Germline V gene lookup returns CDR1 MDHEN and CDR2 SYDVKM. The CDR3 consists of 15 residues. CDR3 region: CASSWGTGEGQPQHF. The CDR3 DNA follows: TGTGCCAGCAGTTGGGGGACAGGGGAGGGTCAGCCCCAGCATTTT. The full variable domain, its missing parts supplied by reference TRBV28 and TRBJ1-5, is DVKVTQSSRYLVKRTGEKVFLECVQDMDHENMFWYRQDPGLGLRLIYFSYDVKMKEKGDIPEGYSVSREKKERFSLILESASTNQTSMYLCASSWGTGEGQPQHFGDGTRLSIL.

The CDR3 coding sequence is TGTGCCAGCAGTCGCAGACTAGCGGAAGAGACCCAGTACTTC. This gives the protein CASSRRLAEETQYF. The gene calls are TRBV5-4 and TRBJ2-5, with 9 positions matching TRBD2. V lost 5 bases, J lost 3 bases, and 5 bases stayed unmatched. The CDR3 is made up of 14 amino acids. Germline V CDR1 and CDR2: SGHNT, YYREEE (reference sequence).

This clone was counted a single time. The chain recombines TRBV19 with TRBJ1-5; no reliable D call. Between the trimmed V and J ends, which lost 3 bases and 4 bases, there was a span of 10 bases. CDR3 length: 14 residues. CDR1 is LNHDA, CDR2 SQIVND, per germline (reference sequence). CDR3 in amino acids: CASSIGGMNQPQHF. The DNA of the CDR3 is TGTGCCAGTAGTATTGGCGGCATGAATCAGCCCCAGCATTTT.

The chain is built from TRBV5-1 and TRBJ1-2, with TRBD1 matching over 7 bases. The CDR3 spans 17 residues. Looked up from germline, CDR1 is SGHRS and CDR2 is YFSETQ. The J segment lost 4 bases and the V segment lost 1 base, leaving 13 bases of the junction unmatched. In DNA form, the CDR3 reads TGCGCCAGCAGCTTGCGGTCAGGGGGTTTTATCGGCTATGGCTACACCTTC. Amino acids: CASSLRSGGFIGYGYTF.

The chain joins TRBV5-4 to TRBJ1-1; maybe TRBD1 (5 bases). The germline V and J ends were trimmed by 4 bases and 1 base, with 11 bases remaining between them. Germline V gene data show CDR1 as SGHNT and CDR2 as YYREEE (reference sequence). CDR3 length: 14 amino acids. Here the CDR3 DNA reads TGTGCCAGCAGCCAGGACAAATCGAACACTGAAGCTTTCTTT. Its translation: CASSQDKSNTEAFF.

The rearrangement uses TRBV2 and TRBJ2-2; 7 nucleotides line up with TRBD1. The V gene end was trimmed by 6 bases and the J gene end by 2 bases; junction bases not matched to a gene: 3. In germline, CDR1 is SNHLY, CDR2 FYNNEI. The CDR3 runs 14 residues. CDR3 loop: CASRGQVNTGELFF. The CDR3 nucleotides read TGTGCCAGCAGAGGACAGGTTAACACCGGGGAGCTGTTTTTT.

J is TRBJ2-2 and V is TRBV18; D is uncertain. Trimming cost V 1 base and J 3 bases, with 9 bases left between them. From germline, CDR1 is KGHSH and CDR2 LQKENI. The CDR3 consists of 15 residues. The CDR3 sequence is CASSPLPLDTGELFF. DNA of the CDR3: TGTGCCAGCTCACCACTTCCTCTGGACACCGGGGAGCTGTTTTTT.

The CDR3 spells CASSLTSGSPRVADEQFF. The CDR3 bases are TGTGCCAGCAGCTTAACTAGCGGGAGCCCACGTGTGGCGGATGAGCAGTTCTTC. V is TRBV7-3 and J is TRBJ2-1, with 9 bases matching TRBD2. The V gene's germline CDR1 is SGHTA and CDR2 FQGTGA. The CDR3 extends over 18 amino acids. V was clipped by 0 bases and J by 8 bases; unmatched bases: 14.

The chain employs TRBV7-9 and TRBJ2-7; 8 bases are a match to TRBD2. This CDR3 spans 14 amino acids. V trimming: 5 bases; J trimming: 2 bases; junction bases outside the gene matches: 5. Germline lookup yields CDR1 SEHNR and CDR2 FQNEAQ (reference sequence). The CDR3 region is CASSRGGRPYEQYF. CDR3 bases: TGTGCCAGCAGCCGGGGGGGTCGCCCCTACGAGCAGTACTTC.

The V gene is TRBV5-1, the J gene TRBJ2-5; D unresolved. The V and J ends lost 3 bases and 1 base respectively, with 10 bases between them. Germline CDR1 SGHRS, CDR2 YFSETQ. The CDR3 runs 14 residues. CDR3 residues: CASSSQGFQETQYF. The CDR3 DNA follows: TGCGCCAGCAGCTCACAAGGGTTCCAAGAGACCCAGTACTTC. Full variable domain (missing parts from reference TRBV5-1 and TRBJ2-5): KAGVTQTPRYLIKTRGQQVTLSCSPISGHRSVSWYQQTPGQGLQFLFEYFSETQRNKGNFPGRFSGRQFSNSRSEMNVSTLELGDSALYLCASSSQGFQETQYFGPGTRLLVL.

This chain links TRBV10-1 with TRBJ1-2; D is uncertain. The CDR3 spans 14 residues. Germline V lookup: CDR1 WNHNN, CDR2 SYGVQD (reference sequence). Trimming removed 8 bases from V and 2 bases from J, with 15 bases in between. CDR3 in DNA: TGCGCCAGCGCCCCAGGACTTACGAACTATGGCTACACCTTC. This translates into CASAPGLTNYGYTF.

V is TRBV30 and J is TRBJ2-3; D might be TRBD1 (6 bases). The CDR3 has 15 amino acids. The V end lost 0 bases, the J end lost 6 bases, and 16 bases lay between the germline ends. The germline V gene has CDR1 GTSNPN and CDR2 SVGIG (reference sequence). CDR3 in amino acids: CAWSVPGQRWDTQYF. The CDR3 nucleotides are TGTGCCTGGAGTGTACCAGGACAGAGGTGGGATACGCAGTATTTT.

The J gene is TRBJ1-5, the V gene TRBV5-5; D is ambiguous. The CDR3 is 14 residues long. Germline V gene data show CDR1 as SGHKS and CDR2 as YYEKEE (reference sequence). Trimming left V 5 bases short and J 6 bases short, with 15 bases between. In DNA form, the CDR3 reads TGTGCCAGCAGTAACGAACCGAGCTCTCAGCCCCAGCATTTT. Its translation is CASSNEPSSQPQHF.

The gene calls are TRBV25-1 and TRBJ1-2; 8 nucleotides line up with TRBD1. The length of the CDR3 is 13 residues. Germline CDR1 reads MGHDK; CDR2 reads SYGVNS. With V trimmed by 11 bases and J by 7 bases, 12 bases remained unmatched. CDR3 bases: TGTGCCGTCCTAAAGGCGGGGACAGGTGGCTACACCTTC. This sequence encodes CAVLKAGTGGYTF.

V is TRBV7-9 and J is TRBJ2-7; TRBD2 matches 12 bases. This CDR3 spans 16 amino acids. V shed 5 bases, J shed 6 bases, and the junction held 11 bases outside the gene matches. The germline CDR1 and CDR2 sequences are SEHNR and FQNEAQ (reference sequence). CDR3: CASSLVLTSGRGEQYF. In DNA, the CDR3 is TGTGCCAGCAGCCTTGTTTTGACTAGCGGGAGAGGCGAGCAGTACTTC.